The 24 T cell receptor beta chains presented below share a single source sample, sequenced in a study of cytomegalovirus exposure and HLA in healthy donors. Primers for the PCR totalled 60 Vbeta and 13 Jbeta. The repertoire was sequenced with immunoSEQ multiplex PCR; TCRdb's copy has only in-frame clones and lacks some. The table lists 160,000 or so clones, roughly 83% of them singletons. Source material: PBMCs. These receptors were collected from a man aged 25 to 40 in good health and CMV-seronegative.

The chain joins TRBV2 to TRBJ2-7; 7 bases map to TRBD1. In germline, CDR1 is SNHLY, CDR2 FYNNEI. The CDR3 totals 14 residues. The ends lost 2 bases at V and 0 bases at J; junction bases unmatched: 1. The CDR3 spells CASSEQGDSYEQYF. CDR3 bases: TGTGCCAGCAGTGAACAGGGGGACTCCTACGAGCAGTACTTC.

This clone was counted once. V and J are TRBV7-9 and TRBJ2-3, with 8 bases matching TRBD2. In germline, CDR1 is SEHNR, CDR2 FQNEAQ (reference sequence). Trimming cost V 5 bases and J 1 base; bases outside gene matches: 8. The CDR3 is made up of 16 amino acids. The CDR3 is CASSPRSGGGTDTQYF. The CDR3 DNA is TGTGCCAGCAGCCCGAGATCGGGGGGGGGCACAGATACGCAGTATTTT.

V is TRBV7-2 and J is TRBJ2-1; 7 bases are shared with TRBD2. V trimming: 1 base; J trimming: 7 bases; junction bases outside the gene matches: 7. This CDR3 has 15 residues. CDR1 SGHTA and CDR2 FQGNSA come from the germline V gene. CDR3 sequence (DNA): TGTGCCAGCAGCTTAGGTTCGGGACTAATAAATGAGCAGTTCTTC. Translating gives CASSLGSGLINEQFF.

The chain combines TRBV6-5 with TRBJ2-3, with TRBD1 as a possible D gene (6 bases). The V end lost 4 bases, the J end lost 5 bases, and 13 bases lay between the germline ends. The germline V gene has CDR1 MNHEY and CDR2 SVGAGI. The CDR3 covers 14 residues. CDR3 coding DNA: TGTGCCAGCAGTTCCCCAGGGGCAGGAGATACGCAGTATTTT. Its protein is CASSSPGAGDTQYF.

J is TRBJ2-5 and V is TRBV19; TRBD2 matches at 7 bases. The germline CDR1 and CDR2 sequences are LNHDA and SQIVND (reference sequence). V lost 6 bases, J lost 7 bases, and 11 bases stayed unmatched. CDR3 length equals 14 residues. The CDR3 here is CASSASGVLGTQYF. The DNA of the CDR3 is TGTGCCAGTAGCGCCAGCGGGGTCCTTGGGACCCAGTACTTC.

The chain joins TRBV5-4 to TRBJ2-5; D ambiguous. Germline V gene data show CDR1 as SGHNT and CDR2 as YYREEE (reference sequence). The CDR3 runs 12 residues. V was trimmed by 2 bases and J by 5 bases, leaving 7 bases between them. Here the CDR3 DNA reads TGTGCCAGCAGCTTCAGTGGTGAGACCCAGTACTTC. Its protein product is CASSFSGETQYF.

The chain combines TRBV11-1 with TRBJ2-1; 7 bases fit TRBD2. After removal of 4 bases from V and 0 bases from J, the junction contained 6 bases not matched to a gene. Germline CDR1 and CDR2: SGHAT and FQDESV (reference sequence). CDR3 length: 16 residues. The CDR3 DNA reads as TGTGCCAGCAGCTCGGTAGCGGGTAGCTCCTACAATGAGCAGTTCTTC. It encodes CASSSVAGSSYNEQFF.

The J gene is TRBJ1-1, the V gene TRBV5-1; tentatively, D is TRBD1 (5 bases). Germline-derived CDR1 and CDR2 are SGHRS and YFSETQ. The V gene lost 1 base and the J gene lost 4 bases, with 11 bases spanning the gap. The CDR3 has 14 amino acids. The CDR3 DNA sequence: TGCGCCAGCAGCTTGTTGCGGGGCGTCACTGAAGCTTTCTTT. As protein: CASSLLRGVTEAFF.

The chain links TRBV5-1 to TRBJ2-2, with 7 positions matching TRBD1. The J segment lost 4 bases and the V segment lost 0 bases, leaving 3 bases of the junction unmatched. The V gene's germline CDR1 is SGHRS and CDR2 YFSETQ. The CDR3 covers 15 residues. The CDR3 loop is CASSLGQGATGELFF. In nucleotides, the CDR3 is TGCGCCAGCAGCTTGGGACAGGGAGCCACCGGGGAGCTGTTTTTT.

The gene calls are TRBV5-1 and TRBJ2-7; 11 nucleotides align to TRBD1. The germline V gene encodes CDR1 SGHRS and CDR2 YFSETQ. V lost 3 bases to trimming and J lost 6 bases; unmatched junction nucleotides: 14. The CDR3 length is 17 residues. The CDR3 DNA reads as TGCGCCAGCAGCTACTTTTTGACGGGACAGGGGGTCCCCGAGCAGTACTTC. Translated, it gives CASSYFLTGQGVPEQYF.

V and J are TRBV5-5 and TRBJ2-5, with 12 bases identical to TRBD2. Germline trimming cut 2 bases from V and 5 bases from J; bases unmatched to any gene: 10. CDR1 and CDR2 from the germline V gene are SGHKS and YYEKEE (reference sequence). This CDR3 has 17 amino acids. The CDR3 sequence: CASSLRLAGAIEETQYF. Written as DNA, the CDR3 is TGTGCCAGCAGCTTAAGACTAGCGGGAGCTATCGAGGAGACCCAGTACTTC.

The chain employs TRBV6-5 and TRBJ2-7; a possible D gene is TRBD1 (5 bases). Trimming removed 3 bases from V and 3 bases from J, with 9 bases in between. From germline, CDR1 is MNHEY and CDR2 SVGAGI. The CDR3 consists of 13 residues. The CDR3 loop reads CASSYSGIYEQYF. CDR3 coding DNA: TGTGCCAGCAGTTATTCAGGGATCTACGAGCAGTACTTC.

The rearrangement uses TRBV7-6 and TRBJ2-2; 13 nucleotides line up with TRBD2. CDR3 length equals 17 residues. CDR1 SGHVS and CDR2 FNYEAQ come from the germline V gene. J was trimmed by 0 bases and V by 4 bases; bases with no gene match: 2. CDR3 coding DNA: TGTGCCAGCAGCTGGACTAGCGGGGGATCGAACACCGGGGAGCTGTTTTTT. Its translation: CASSWTSGGSNTGELFF.

The chain employs TRBV6-5 and TRBJ2-3; D possibly corresponds to TRBD2 (6 bases). Trimming took 5 bases from V and 3 from J, leaving 12 bases between them. The CDR3 is 14 amino acids. The germline CDR1 and CDR2 sequences are MNHEY and SVGAGI. CDR3 residues: CASSGGIGTDTQYF. In nucleotides, the CDR3 is TGTGCCAGCAGTGGCGGGATAGGGACAGATACGCAGTATTTT.

The V and J genes are TRBV7-2 and TRBJ1-1; possibly TRBD1 for D (5 bases). This CDR3 region has 13 residues. V lost 5 bases to trimming and J lost 0 bases, with 7 bases between them. From germline, CDR1 is SGHTA and CDR2 FQGNSA. Here the CDR3 reads CASSPTVNTEAFF. CDR3 nucleotides: TGTGCCAGCAGCCCGACAGTGAACACTGAAGCTTTCTTT.

The rearrangement joins TRBV7-8 to TRBJ1-6; 7 bases match TRBD1. The CDR3 sequence is 15 residues long. V was pared by 2 bases and J by 10 bases, with 8 bases of the junction left unmatched. Per germline, CDR1 SGHVS and CDR2 FQNEAQ. CDR3 region: CASSLKQGFLSPLHF. CDR3 DNA sequence: TGTGCCAGCAGCTTAAAACAGGGGTTTTTGTCACCCCTCCACTTT.

The gene calls are TRBV27 and TRBJ2-7; 11 nucleotides agree with TRBD1. Trimming removed 0 bases from V and 3 bases from J; junction bases left unmatched: 7. The CDR3 sequence is 17 residues long. Germline-derived CDR1 and CDR2 are MNHEY and SMNVEV (reference sequence). As DNA, the CDR3 is TGTGCCAGCAGTTTATCGTGGGGGGACAGGGGGAACTACGAGCAGTACTTC. This sequence encodes CASSLSWGDRGNYEQYF.

V and J are TRBV18 and TRBJ2-7; 11 bases align to TRBD2. Germline lookup yields CDR1 KGHSH and CDR2 LQKENI. CDR3 length: 13 amino acids. The V segment lost 3 bases and the J segment 11 bases; nucleotides outside the gene matches: 6. CDR3 sequence reads: CASSPGLTSGEYF. CDR3 bases: TGTGCCAGCTCACCTGGGCTGACTAGCGGGGAGTACTTC.

The rearrangement links TRBV30 to TRBJ1-2; TRBD1 might be the D (5 bases). This CDR3 is built from 13 residues. V lost 3 bases and J lost 4, with 12 bases in between. In germline, CDR1 is GTSNPN, CDR2 SVGIG (reference sequence). This chain's CDR3 is CAWSPGGTYGYTF. The CDR3 DNA is TGTGCCTGGAGCCCCGGGGGGACCTATGGCTACACCTTC.

The chain is built from TRBV9 and TRBJ1-2, with D possibly TRBD1 on 5 matching bases. The CDR3 is 14 amino acids. Trimming cost V 3 bases and J 6 bases, with 15 bases left between them. Germline values: CDR1 SGDLS, CDR2 YYNGEE. The CDR3 nucleotides read TGTGCCAGCAGCGACCAAGGGGCACTAAATGGCTACACCTTC. Its protein product is CASSDQGALNGYTF.

The gene calls are TRBV2 and TRBJ2-3, with 10 bases lining up with TRBD2. Germline V gene data show CDR1 as SNHLY and CDR2 as FYNNEI. This CDR3 has 15 amino acids. The ends lost 4 bases at V and 0 bases at J; junction bases unmatched: 1. CDR3 bases: TGTGCCAGCAGTGGGGGACTAGCGAGCACAGATACGCAGTATTTT. Amino acids: CASSGGLASTDTQYF.

A note on this clone: The same CDR3 can be traced to other DNA sequences in this sample. The genes are TRBV6-1 and TRBJ2-6, with no clear D. The CDR3 is made up of 14 amino acids. The germline gives CDR1 MNHNS, CDR2 SASEGT. With 2 bases removed from V and 0 bases from J, the gap between germline ends came to 2 bases. In DNA form, the CDR3 reads TGTGCCAGCAGTGAACTCTCTGGGGCCAACGTCCTGACTTTC. It codes for CASSELSGANVLTF.

The rearrangement joins TRBV2 to TRBJ2-1; 10 nucleotides match TRBD1. The CDR3 loop spans 15 amino acids. V was clipped by 3 bases and J by 9 bases; unmatched bases: 8. From germline, CDR1 is SNHLY and CDR2 FYNNEI. CDR3: CASSDPRQGAGEQFF. The CDR3, as DNA: TGTGCCAGCAGTGACCCCAGACAGGGGGCGGGTGAGCAGTTCTTC.

V usage is TRBV10-1 and J usage is TRBJ1-5; no clear D gene. The germline V gene encodes CDR1 WNHNN and CDR2 SYGVQD (reference sequence). The CDR3 runs 12 residues. V was clipped by 11 bases and J by 5 bases, with 13 bases between them. CDR3 sequence (DNA): TGCGCCGGCGGGCCGCGGGATCAGCCCCAGCATTTT. This codes for CAGGPRDQPQHF.